The 28 T cell receptor beta chains below were found in one sample sequenced in a study of T cell responses to AZD1222 COVID-19 vaccine. Produced via immunoSEQ multiplex PCR; TCRdb's table is partial and in-frame only. The sample yields more than 75,000 clones, about 88% seen once. Sample: peripheral blood, taken on day 0 of AZD1222 vaccination. The origin of the receptors is an adult in good health.

This clone was counted a single time. The junction differs from germline at one of its ends, possibly a read error. The chain links TRBV7-7 to TRBJ2-1; 9 positions agree with TRBD2. Germline V CDR1 and CDR2: SSHAT, FNYEAQ (reference sequence). The length of the CDR3 is 15 residues. CDR3 DNA sequence: TGTGCTAGCAGCTCCGGACTAGCGCCTTACAATGAGCAGTTCTTC. Amino acid sequence: CASSSGLAPYNEQFF.

This chain uses TRBV5-6 with TRBJ2-3; D unclear. V was trimmed by 1 base and J by 4 bases, leaving 4 bases between them. The germline gives CDR1 SGHDT, CDR2 YYEEEE. The CDR3 contains 12 residues. The DNA of the CDR3 is TGTGCCAGCAGCTTGTGGGCAGATACGCAGTATTTT. Translating gives CASSLWADTQYF.

The chain links TRBV4-3 to TRBJ2-7; TRBD1 matches at 7 bases. V trimming: 1 base; J trimming: 2 bases; junction bases outside the gene matches: 5. This CDR3 region has 15 residues. CDR1 and CDR2 from the germline V gene are LGHNA and YSLEER. CDR3 region: CASSQVGQGAYEQYF. The CDR3 DNA is TGCGCCAGCAGCCAAGTGGGTCAGGGGGCCTACGAGCAGTACTTC.

The chain carries TRBV30 and TRBJ1-5, with a tentative D call TRBD1 (6 bases). This CDR3 region has 12 residues. Germline V gene lookup returns CDR1 GTSNPN and CDR2 SVGIG (reference sequence). V lost 2 bases, J lost 8 bases, and 10 bases lay in between. CDR3 sequence: CAWSSGAKPQHF. In DNA, the CDR3 is TGTGCCTGGAGTTCGGGGGCGAAGCCCCAGCATTTT.

This clone was observed a single time. The rearrangement joins TRBV5-1 to TRBJ1-1, with TRBD1 matching 7 bases. Germline-derived CDR1 and CDR2 are SGHRS and YFSETQ. With 5 bases clipped from V and 1 base from J, the junction kept 5 bases outside the gene matches. The CDR3 is made up of 14 amino acids. This CDR3 reads CASRRGQENTEAFF. The DNA for the CDR3 is TGCGCCAGCAGAAGAGGACAGGAGAACACTGAAGCTTTCTTT.

The rearrangement uses TRBV11-1 and TRBJ1-4; TRBD1 matches 8 bases. The CDR3 contains 14 residues. The J segment lost 5 bases and the V segment lost 5 bases, leaving 4 bases of the junction unmatched. Germline loops: CDR1 SGHAT, CDR2 FQDESV (reference sequence). This CDR3 is CASSGTGLNEKLFF. As DNA, the CDR3 is TGTGCCAGCAGCGGGACAGGACTGAATGAAAAACTGTTTTTT.

The rearrangement uses TRBV6-5 and TRBJ1-5; 7 bases agree with TRBD1. Unmatched junction bases numbered 11, after V lost 2 bases and J lost 7 bases. The CDR3 is made up of 16 amino acids. The germline V gene has CDR1 MNHEY and CDR2 SVGAGI. CDR3 sequence: CASSYDPTGASQPQHF. The DNA for the CDR3 is TGTGCCAGCAGTTACGACCCTACAGGGGCGAGCCAGCCCCAGCATTTT.

DNA for the CDR3: TGTGCCAGCAGTCCGGAAGAAGAGACCCAGTACTTC. Its translation: CASSPEEETQYF. The V gene is TRBV12-3 or TRBV12-4, the J gene TRBJ2-5, with no clear D. V lost 5 bases, J lost 3 bases, and 7 bases lay in between. The CDR3 runs to 12 residues.

The rearrangement uses TRBV5-1 and TRBJ1-4; the D gene is possibly TRBD1 (6 bases). The CDR3 is 15 amino acids. CDR1 and CDR2 from the germline V gene are SGHRS and YFSETQ. Trimming took off 4 bases at V and 8 bases at J, with 18 bases between the two ends. CDR3 bases: TGCGCCAGCAGCCTGGCCGGGTGGCAGGGGGAAAAACTGTTTTTT. Amino acids: CASSLAGWQGEKLFF.

This clone appeared a single time. This chain links TRBV20-1 with TRBJ2-5; the match to TRBD2 covers 13 bases. Germline V gene data show CDR1 as DFQATT and CDR2 as SNEGSKA (reference sequence). This CDR3 contains 15 residues. V shed 3 bases and J 3 bases; nucleotides not matched to a gene: 4. Written as DNA, the CDR3 is TGCAGTGCTAGTGCCGGACTAGCGGGGGAAGAGACCCAGTACTTC. It yields the protein CSASAGLAGEETQYF.

This chain links TRBV11-1 with TRBJ1-1; no clear D. V dropped 1 base and J dropped 4 bases, with 7 bases sitting between them. This CDR3 comprises 13 residues. Germline values: CDR1 SGHAT, CDR2 FQDESV (reference sequence). CDR3 loop: CASSLVGSTEAFF. Here the CDR3 DNA reads TGTGCCAGCAGCTTAGTGGGGAGCACTGAAGCTTTCTTT. Full variable domain (rest looked up from reference TRBV11-1 and TRBJ1-1): EAEVAQSPRYKITEKSQAVAFWCDPISGHATLYWYRQILGQGPELLVQFQDESVVDDSQLPKDRFSAERLKGVDSTLKIQPAELGDSAMYLCASSLVGSTEAFFGQGTRLTVV.

The chain has TRBV6-5 and TRBJ2-7, with 9 bases aligning to TRBD1. Germline V gene data show CDR1 as MNHEY and CDR2 as SVGAGI. CDR3 length: 13 residues. Losses at the gene ends were 9 bases for V and 5 bases for J; bases not matched to a gene: 8. CDR3: CASTGTGLNEQYF. Written as DNA, the CDR3 is TGTGCCAGTACCGGGACAGGGCTAAACGAGCAGTACTTC.

This clone was detected only once. The V and J genes are TRBV7-8 and TRBJ1-5; D is unresolved. The germline V gene encodes CDR1 SGHVS and CDR2 FQNEAQ. V lost 0 bases to trimming and J lost 7 bases, with 13 bases between them. The CDR3 contains 15 residues. The CDR3 sequence: CASSLAWGGYQPQHF. The CDR3 nucleotides are TGTGCCAGCAGCTTAGCGTGGGGAGGGTACCAGCCCCAGCATTTT.

As regards this clone: Distinct nucleotide sequences in the sample also encode this CDR3. The chain uses TRBV10-3 and TRBJ1-5, with D uncertain. Germline V gene sequence: CDR1 ENHRY, CDR2 SYGVKD. Trimming stripped 8 bases from V and 0 bases from J, with 5 bases between. This CDR3 has 12 amino acids. The CDR3 sequence is CAISDSNQPQHF. The CDR3 coding sequence is TGTGCCATCTCGGATAGCAATCAGCCCCAGCATTTT.

The CDR3 DNA sequence: TGCGCCAGCAGCTCGCTGGGAAGGGTTGTGGAGACCCAGTACTTC. Residues: CASSSLGRVVETQYF. The chain joins TRBV5-1 to TRBJ2-5; D unresolved. Germline CDR1 SGHRS, CDR2 YFSETQ. V was clipped by 3 bases and J by 5 bases, with 17 bases between them. This CDR3 has 15 amino acids.

This chain connects TRBV29-1 to TRBJ2-2; 7 nucleotides line up with TRBD2. The trim removed 7 bases at V and 2 bases at J, leaving 7 bases unmatched. The V gene's germline CDR1 is SQVTM and CDR2 ANQGSEA. This CDR3 region has 14 residues. As DNA, the CDR3 is TGCAGCGCTCAGACGGGGGGAAACACCGGGGAGCTGTTTTTT. Protein: CSAQTGGNTGELFF.

This sequence joins TRBV7-2 and TRBJ2-7; 15 positions agree with TRBD2. Germline CDR1 is SGHTA and CDR2 is FQGNSA. This CDR3 spans 15 amino acids. V gave up 4 bases and J gave up 7 bases; unmatched junction bases: 5. The CDR3 DNA reads as TGTGCCAGCAGCTGGACTAGCGGGGGGGCTCAGGAGCAGTACTTC. This codes for CASSWTSGGAQEQYF. Full variable domain (remainder filled in from reference TRBV7-2 and TRBJ2-7): GAGVSQSPSNKVTEKGKDVELRCDPISGHTALYWYRQSLGQGLEFLIYFQGNSAPDKSGLPSDRFSAERTGGSVSTLTIQRTQQEDSAVYLCASSWTSGGAQEQYFGPGTRLTVT.

CDR3 bases: TGTGCCAGCACGCGATCGGGACAGGGAGGCTACACCTTC. This gives the protein CASTRSGQGGYTF. This rearrangement joins TRBV6-5 to TRBJ1-2, with 9 bases that match TRBD1. Trimming removed 7 bases from V and 8 bases from J; junction bases left unmatched: 8. Germline values: CDR1 MNHEY, CDR2 SVGAGI. This CDR3 spans 13 amino acids.

CDR3 sequence: CASEGAGAETYNEQFF. The CDR3 DNA reads as TGTGCCAGCGAGGGAGCGGGGGCCGAGACCTACAATGAGCAGTTCTTC. V and J are TRBV2 and TRBJ2-1, with 8 bases identical to TRBD2. From germline, CDR1 is SNHLY and CDR2 FYNNEI. The CDR3 runs to 16 residues. V lost 8 bases, J lost 2 bases, and 11 bases stayed unmatched.

On this clone: Compared with germline, one end of the junction differs, possibly owing to a read error. This chain joins TRBV12-3 or TRBV12-4 and TRBJ2-1; D unresolved. CDR3 size: 11 residues. The CDR3 DNA is TGTGCCAGCAGTTCCTTCAATGAGCAGTTCTTC. Its protein is CASSSFNEQFF.

There are a few counts of this clone. The CDR3 region is CASSPRIANTGELFF. The CDR3 bases are TGTGCCAGCAGCCCCCGTATAGCGAACACCGGGGAGCTGTTTTTT. V usage is TRBV7-3 and J usage is TRBJ2-2; no reliable D call. Germline V gene data show CDR1 as SGHTA and CDR2 as FQGTGA. This CDR3 region has 15 residues. V dropped 5 bases and J dropped 0 bases, with 10 bases sitting between them.

The chain uses TRBV10-1 and TRBJ1-1; D is unclear. Trimming took off 1 base at V and 0 bases at J, with 12 bases between the two ends. Germline values: CDR1 WNHNN, CDR2 SYGVQD (reference sequence). The CDR3 is made up of 16 amino acids. The CDR3: CASSEFREGMNTEAFF. The CDR3 DNA follows: TGCGCCAGCAGTGAGTTTCGGGAGGGCATGAACACTGAAGCTTTCTTT.

This clone has only one observation. The chain links TRBV7-8 to TRBJ2-7; no clear D. Germline V gene lookup returns CDR1 SGHVS and CDR2 FQNEAQ. The CDR3 length is 13 residues. V lost 1 base and J 0 bases, leaving 4 bases between the germline ends. Written as DNA, the CDR3 is TGTGCCAGCAGCTTAGTTAACTCCTACGAGCAGTACTTC. It encodes CASSLVNSYEQYF.

The J gene is TRBJ2-5, the V gene TRBV5-1, with a tentative D call TRBD2 (7 bases). With 4 bases removed from V and 2 bases from J, the gap between germline ends came to 15 bases. The CDR3 is 15 amino acids. Germline V gene data show CDR1 as SGHRS and CDR2 as YFSETQ. Here the CDR3 reads CASSLLGGRQETQYF. The CDR3 DNA sequence: TGCGCCAGCAGCCTGCTCGGGGGGCGGCAAGAGACCCAGTACTTC.

The rearrangement links TRBV14 to TRBJ1-2; perhaps TRBD1 as D (5 bases). Between the trimmed V and J ends, which lost 2 bases and 4 bases, there was a span of 11 bases. The CDR3 has 14 amino acids. Germline V gene lookup returns CDR1 SGHDN and CDR2 FVKESK. CDR3: CASSQNLGTYGYTF. The CDR3 DNA follows: TGTGCCAGCAGCCAAAACCTCGGGACCTATGGCTACACCTTC.

This clone was seen only once. This rearrangement joins TRBV7-9 to TRBJ1-1; unclear D gene. V was clipped by 7 bases and J by 1 base, with 10 bases between them. From germline, CDR1 is SEHNR and CDR2 FQNEAQ (reference sequence). The CDR3 runs 13 residues. Written as DNA, the CDR3 is TGTGCCAGCACCCTACTATCGAACACTGAAGCTTTCTTT. It yields the protein CASTLLSNTEAFF. Full variable domain (missing parts from reference TRBV7-9 and TRBJ1-1): DTGVSQNPRHKITKRGQNVTFRCDPISEHNRLYWYRQTLGQGPEFLTYFQNEAQLEKSRLLSDRFSAERPKGSFSTLEIQRTEQGDSAMYLCASTLLSNTEAFFGQGTRLTVV.

This clone was seen just once. CDR3 residues: CASSETGLLTDTQYF. DNA of the CDR3: TGTGCCAGCAGCGAGACCGGACTACTCACAGATACGCAGTATTTT. V and J are TRBV9 and TRBJ2-3, with a weak D call TRBD2 (6 bases). The ends were cut back, 3 bases at V and 2 bases at J, with 13 bases in the middle. This CDR3 contains 15 residues. Germline V gives CDR1 SGDLS, CDR2 YYNGEE.

This clone showed up just once. The chain links TRBV5-1 to TRBJ2-7; no firm D call. This CDR3 has 11 amino acids. Trimming cost V 2 bases and J 3 bases, with 3 bases left between them. Germline-derived CDR1 and CDR2 are SGHRS and YFSETQ. The CDR3 DNA sequence: TGCGCCAGCAGCTTTGACTACGAGCAGTACTTC. It translates to CASSFDYEQYF. Full variable domain (remainder filled in from reference TRBV5-1 and TRBJ2-7): KAGVTQTPRYLIKTRGQQVTLSCSPISGHRSVSWYQQTPGQGLQFLFEYFSETQRNKGNFPGRFSGRQFSNSRSEMNVSTLELGDSALYLCASSFDYEQYFGPGTRLTVT.